Detailed here is one TCR beta chain. Repertoires were generated with immunoSEQ multiplex PCR, while TCRdb's copy carries only in-frame clones and drops some. The table includes fewer than 100,000 clones, roughly 88% detected once. This entry belongs to a study of control samples from healthy donors and cancer patients. CDR1 and CDR2 from the germline V gene are SGHAT and FQNNGV. The V and J ends lost 7 bases and 8 bases respectively, with 14 bases between them. The CDR3 spans 12 residues. The chain couples TRBV11-2 to TRBJ1-2; tentatively, D is TRBD1 (5 bases). This sequence originates from a woman aged 45-65 years in good health. Material: blood. CDR3 loop: CASTRGAGGYTF. The DNA of the CDR3 is TGTGCCAGCACCCGCGGGGCGGGGGGCTACACCTTC.